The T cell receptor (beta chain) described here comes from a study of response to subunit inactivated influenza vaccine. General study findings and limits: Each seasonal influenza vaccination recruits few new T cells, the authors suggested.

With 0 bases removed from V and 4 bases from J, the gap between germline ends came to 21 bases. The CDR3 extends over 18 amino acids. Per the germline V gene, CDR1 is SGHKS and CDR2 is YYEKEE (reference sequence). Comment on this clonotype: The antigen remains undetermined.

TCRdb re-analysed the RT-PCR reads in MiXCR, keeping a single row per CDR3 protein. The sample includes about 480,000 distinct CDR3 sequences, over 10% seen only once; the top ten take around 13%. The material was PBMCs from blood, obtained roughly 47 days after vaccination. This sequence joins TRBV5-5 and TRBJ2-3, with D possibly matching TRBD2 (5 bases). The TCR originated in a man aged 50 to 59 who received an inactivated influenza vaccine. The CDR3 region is CASSLGLGGLVGADTQYF. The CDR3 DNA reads TGTGCCAGCAGCTTGGGTCTAGGAGGTTTGGTCGGGGCAGATACGCAGTATTTT.